Listed below are T cell receptor beta chains from one sample, sequenced in a study of blood T cell repertoires in COVID-19. The method was immunoSEQ multiplex PCR; TCRdb's version includes in-frame clones alone and lacks a portion of them. Of tens of thousands of clones listed, 86% are singletons. What was sequenced was peripheral blood. All receptors come from a man aged 25-40 years with acute or convalescent COVID-19. Both conserved end residues are part of each CDR3. The D gene is left open where the match is weak. Clone size, where shown, is once, few, many, or a class for clones that have expanded.

J: TRBJ1-3
size: .
V: TRBV3-1/TRBV3-2
D: .
CDR3: CASSQDSLSGNTIYF
DNA: TGTGCCAGCAGCCAGGACTCTTTATCTGGAAACACCATATATTTT

J: TRBJ2-2
size: .
V: TRBV19
D: TRBD2
CDR3: CASSITRTSGVYGELFF
DNA: TGTGCCAGTAGTATTACCAGGACTAGCGGGGTCTACGGGGAGCTGTTTTTT

J: TRBJ1-4
size: .
V: TRBV2
D: TRBD1
CDR3: CAGHRGWEKLFF
DNA: TGTGCCGGACACAGGGGTTGGGAAAAACTGTTTTTT

J: TRBJ2-1
size: .
V: TRBV4-2
D: TRBD2
CDR3: CASSQGDLAGYAKDEQFF
DNA: TGTGCCAGCAGCCAGGGGGATTTAGCGGGCTACGCTAAGGATGAGCAGTTCTTC

J: TRBJ1-1
size: once
V: TRBV6-2/TRBV6-3
D: .
CDR3: CASSRTQVEAFF
DNA: TGTGCCAGCAGTAGGACTCAAGTTGAAGCTTTCTTT

J: TRBJ1-2
size: once
V: TRBV6-5
D: TRBD1
CDR3: CASSYSRLGQGTF
DNA: TGTGCCAGCAGTTACTCGAGGTTGGGACAGGGAACCTTC

J: TRBJ1-1
size: once
V: TRBV11-2
D: TRBD1
CDR3: CASSSAATGGAHTEAFF
DNA: TGTGCCAGCAGCTCGGCGGCGACAGGGGGCGCACACACTGAAGCTTTCTTT

J: TRBJ2-1
size: .
V: TRBV7-2
D: .
CDR3: CASRLLGDSSSYNEQFF
DNA: TGTGCCAGCAGGTTACTAGGGGACTCTAGCTCCTACAATGAGCAGTTCTTC

J: TRBJ1-1
size: .
V: TRBV3-1/TRBV3-2
D: .
CDR3: CASSSTGSTEAFF
DNA: TGTGCCAGCAGCTCAACAGGGAGTACTGAAGCTTTCTTT

J: TRBJ2-6
size: .
V: TRBV9
D: .
CDR3: CASSVYSSGANVLTF
DNA: TGTGCCAGCAGCGTTTACAGCTCTGGGGCCAACGTCCTGACTTTC

J: TRBJ2-3
size: .
V: TRBV3-1/TRBV3-2
D: TRBD2
CDR3: CASSLGGGRGGTDTQYF
DNA: TGTGCCAGCAGCCTGGGGGGCGGGAGGGGTGGCACAGATACGCAGTATTTT

J: TRBJ2-2
size: .
V: TRBV5-5
D: .
CDR3: CASSEDSTGELFF
DNA: TGTGCCAGCAGCGAGGACAGCACCGGGGAGCTGTTTTTT

J: TRBJ2-3
size: once
V: TRBV7-2
D: TRBD1
CDR3: CASSFNRGDTQYF
DNA: TGTGCCAGCAGCTTTAACAGGGGAGATACGCAGTATTTT

J: TRBJ2-2
size: once
V: TRBV7-9
D: .
CDR3: CATGGGANTGELFF
DNA: TGTGCCACGGGCGGGGGCGCGAACACCGGGGAGCTGTTTTTT

J: TRBJ1-2
size: .
V: TRBV9
D: TRBD1
CDR3: CASSANDRGWSGYTF
DNA: TGTGCCAGCAGCGCAAACGACAGGGGATGGAGTGGCTACACCTTC

J: TRBJ2-3
size: .
V: TRBV27
D: TRBD2
CDR3: CASATRGGTDTQYF
DNA: TGTGCCAGCGCGACTCGGGGGGGCACAGATACGCAGTATTTT

J: TRBJ2-5
size: .
V: TRBV10-1
D: TRBD1
CDR3: CATPRQGKKTQYF
DNA: TGCGCCACCCCCCGACAGGGTAAAAAGACCCAGTACTTC

J: TRBJ1-2
size: once
V: TRBV7-2
D: TRBD1
CDR3: CASSLGGTGLGYTF
DNA: TGTGCCAGCAGCTTAGGAGGGACAGGGCTCGGCTACACCTTC

J: TRBJ2-3
size: few
V: TRBV10-1
D: .
CDR3: CASSEAGQGVDTQYF
DNA: TGCGCCAGCAGTGAGGCGGGGCAGGGGGTAGATACGCAGTATTTT

J: TRBJ1-4
size: .
V: TRBV30
D: .
CDR3: CAWSVPRRGDEKLFF
DNA: TGTGCCTGGAGTGTACCCCGCAGGGGCGACGAAAAACTGTTTTTT

J: TRBJ2-3
size: .
V: TRBV27
D: TRBD2
CDR3: CASSLTSGRTDTQYF
DNA: TGTGCCAGCAGCCTCACTAGCGGGAGGACAGATACGCAGTATTTT

J: TRBJ2-7
size: .
V: TRBV2
D: TRBD1
CDR3: CASKQGNEQYF
DNA: TGTGCCAGCAAACAGGGGAACGAGCAGTACTTC

J: TRBJ1-4
size: .
V: TRBV28
D: TRBD1
CDR3: CATRQGSWVNEKLFF
DNA: TGTGCCACCCGACAGGGGTCGTGGGTTAATGAAAAACTGTTTTTT

J: TRBJ1-4
size: .
V: TRBV5-1
D: TRBD1
CDR3: CASSLQGANEKLFF
DNA: TGCGCCAGCAGCTTACAGGGGGCAAATGAAAAACTGTTTTTT

J: TRBJ2-1
size: once
V: TRBV5-5
D: .
CDR3: CASSLGSPGENEQFF
DNA: TGTGCCAGCAGCTTGGGATCCCCGGGGGAGAATGAGCAGTTCTTC

J: TRBJ1-1
size: .
V: TRBV5-8
D: .
CDR3: CASSLEGRTEAFF
DNA: TGTGCCAGCAGCTTGGAGGGGCGGACTGAAGCTTTCTTT

J: TRBJ2-1
size: .
V: TRBV7-9
D: .
CDR3: CASSPSGQRNEQFF
DNA: TGTGCCAGCAGCCCCTCGGGACAAAGGAATGAGCAGTTCTTC

J: TRBJ2-7
size: .
V: TRBV6-5
D: .
CDR3: CATSKNLNFEQYF
DNA: TGTGCCACATCTAAAAATCTAAATTTCGAGCAGTACTTC

J: TRBJ2-1
size: few
V: TRBV7-9
D: TRBD1
CDR3: CASSLTGGVSYNEQFF
DNA: TGTGCCAGCAGCTTGACAGGGGGCGTTTCCTACAATGAGCAGTTCTTC

J: TRBJ1-1
size: .
V: TRBV28
D: .
CDR3: CASRGDTEAFF
DNA: TGTGCAAGTCGAGGTGACACTGAAGCTTTCTTT

J: TRBJ2-2
size: .
V: TRBV7-3
D: TRBD2
CDR3: CASSLTSGRAGTGELFF
DNA: TGTGCCAGCAGCTTAACCTCCGGGAGGGCAGGCACCGGGGAGCTGTTTTTT

J: TRBJ2-5
size: .
V: TRBV10-3
D: TRBD2
CDR3: CAISEGLAGPQETQYF
DNA: TGTGCCATCAGTGAGGGACTAGCGGGACCTCAAGAGACCCAGTACTTC

J: TRBJ1-4
size: .
V: TRBV5-1
D: TRBD1
CDR3: CASSFTGAGPYATNEKLFF
DNA: TGCGCCAGCAGCTTTACAGGGGCCGGTCCGTATGCAACTAATGAAAAACTGTTTTTT

J: TRBJ2-2
size: .
V: TRBV6-5
D: .
CDR3: CASRRVASNTGELFF
DNA: TGTGCCAGTCGACGGGTAGCTTCGAACACCGGGGAGCTGTTTTTT

J: TRBJ2-7
size: .
V: TRBV9
D: TRBD2
CDR3: CASSAHEGGTSVQEQYF
DNA: TGTGCCAGCAGCGCACATGAGGGGGGGACTAGCGTTCAAGAGCAGTACTTC

J: TRBJ1-5
size: few
V: TRBV5-8
D: TRBD1
CDR3: CASSPGQAGGQPQHF
DNA: TGTGCCAGCAGCCCGGGACAGGCCGGGGGTCAGCCCCAGCATTTT